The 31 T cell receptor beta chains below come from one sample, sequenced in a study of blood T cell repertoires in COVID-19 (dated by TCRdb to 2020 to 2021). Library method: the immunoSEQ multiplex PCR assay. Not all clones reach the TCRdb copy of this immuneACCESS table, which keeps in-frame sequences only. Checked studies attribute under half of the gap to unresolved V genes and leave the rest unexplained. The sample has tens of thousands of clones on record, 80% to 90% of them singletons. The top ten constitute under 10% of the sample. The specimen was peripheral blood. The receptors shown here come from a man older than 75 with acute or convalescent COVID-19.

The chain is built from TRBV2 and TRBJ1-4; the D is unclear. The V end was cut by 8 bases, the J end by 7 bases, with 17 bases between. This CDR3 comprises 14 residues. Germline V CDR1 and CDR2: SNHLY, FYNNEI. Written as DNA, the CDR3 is TGTGCCAGCGGGTTACAAGGAGGAAGTGAAAAACTGTTTTTT. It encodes CASGLQGGSEKLFF.

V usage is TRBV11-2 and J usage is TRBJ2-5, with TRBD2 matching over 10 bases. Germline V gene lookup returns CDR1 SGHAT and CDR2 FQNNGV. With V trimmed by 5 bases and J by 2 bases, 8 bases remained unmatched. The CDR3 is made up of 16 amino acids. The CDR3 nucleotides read TGTGCCAGCAGCGAAGCTAGCGGGAGAGAACAAGAGACCCAGTACTTC. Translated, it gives CASSEASGREQETQYF.

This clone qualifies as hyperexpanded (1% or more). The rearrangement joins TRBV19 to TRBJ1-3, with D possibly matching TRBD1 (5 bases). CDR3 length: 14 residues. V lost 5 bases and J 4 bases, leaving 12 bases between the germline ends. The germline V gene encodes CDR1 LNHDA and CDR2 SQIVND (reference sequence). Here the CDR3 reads CASSPKGYGNTIYF. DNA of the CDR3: TGTGCCAGTAGTCCGAAGGGGTACGGAAACACCATATATTTT.

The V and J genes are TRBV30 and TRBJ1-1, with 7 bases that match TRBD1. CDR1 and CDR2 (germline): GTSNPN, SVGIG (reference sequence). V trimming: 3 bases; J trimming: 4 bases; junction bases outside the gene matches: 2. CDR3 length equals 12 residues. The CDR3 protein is CAWSTGVTEAFF. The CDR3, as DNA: TGTGCCTGGAGCACAGGGGTCACTGAAGCTTTCTTT.

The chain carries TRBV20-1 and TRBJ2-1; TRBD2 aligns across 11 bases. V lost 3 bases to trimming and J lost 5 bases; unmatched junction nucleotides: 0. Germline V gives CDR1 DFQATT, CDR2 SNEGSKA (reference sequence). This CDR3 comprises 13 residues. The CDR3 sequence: CSASSGGDNEQFF. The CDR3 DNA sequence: TGCAGTGCTAGTAGCGGGGGGGACAATGAGCAGTTCTTC.

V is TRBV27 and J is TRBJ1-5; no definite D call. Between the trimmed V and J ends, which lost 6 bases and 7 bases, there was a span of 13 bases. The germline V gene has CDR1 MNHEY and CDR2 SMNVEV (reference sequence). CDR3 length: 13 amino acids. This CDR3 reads CASSRGNSQPQHF. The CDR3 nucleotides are TGTGCCAGCAGCAGAGGGAACTCACAGCCCCAGCATTTT.

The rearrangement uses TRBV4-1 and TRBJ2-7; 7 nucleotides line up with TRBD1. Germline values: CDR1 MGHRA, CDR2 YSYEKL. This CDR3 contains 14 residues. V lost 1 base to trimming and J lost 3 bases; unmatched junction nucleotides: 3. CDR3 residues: CASSQAGQNYEQYF. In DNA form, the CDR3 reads TGCGCCAGCAGCCAAGCGGGACAGAACTACGAGCAGTACTTC.

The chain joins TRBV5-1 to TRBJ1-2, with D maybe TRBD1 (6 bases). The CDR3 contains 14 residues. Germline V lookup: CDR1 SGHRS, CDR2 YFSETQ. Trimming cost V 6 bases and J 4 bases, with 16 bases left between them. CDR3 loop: CASTLDSSAYGYTF. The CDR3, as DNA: TGCGCCAGCACTTTGGACAGTTCGGCCTATGGCTACACCTTC.

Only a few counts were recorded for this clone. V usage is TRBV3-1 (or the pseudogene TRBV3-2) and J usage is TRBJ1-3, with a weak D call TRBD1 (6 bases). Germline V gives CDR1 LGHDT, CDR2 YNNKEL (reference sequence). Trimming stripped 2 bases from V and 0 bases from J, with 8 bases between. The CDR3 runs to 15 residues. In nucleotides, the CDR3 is TGTGCCAGCAGCCAACAGGGGAACTCTGGAAACACCATATATTTT. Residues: CASSQQGNSGNTIYF.

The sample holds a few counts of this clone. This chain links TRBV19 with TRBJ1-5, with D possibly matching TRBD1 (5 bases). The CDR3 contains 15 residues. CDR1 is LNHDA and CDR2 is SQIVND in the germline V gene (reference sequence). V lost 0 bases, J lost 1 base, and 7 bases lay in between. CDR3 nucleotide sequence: TGTGCCAGTAGTATAGAGCGGGGGAGCAATCAGCCCCAGCATTTT. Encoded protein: CASSIERGSNQPQHF.

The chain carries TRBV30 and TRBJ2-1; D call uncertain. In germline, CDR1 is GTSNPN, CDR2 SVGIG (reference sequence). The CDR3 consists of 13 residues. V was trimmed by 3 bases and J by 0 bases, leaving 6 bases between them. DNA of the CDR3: TGTGCCTGGAGCTATTCCTCCTACAATGAGCAGTTCTTC. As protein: CAWSYSSYNEQFF.

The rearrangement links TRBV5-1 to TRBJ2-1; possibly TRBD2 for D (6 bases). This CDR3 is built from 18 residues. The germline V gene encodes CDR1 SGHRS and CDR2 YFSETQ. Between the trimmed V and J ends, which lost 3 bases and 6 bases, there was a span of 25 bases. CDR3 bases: TGCGCCAGCAGCTCGTTATCTCCGGGACCTGGACTAAGCAATGAGCAGTTCTTC. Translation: CASSSLSPGPGLSNEQFF.

CDR3 nucleotide sequence: TGTGCCAGCAGCGAACAGGAAAACACCATATATTTT. Translation gives CASSEQENTIYF. This sequence joins TRBV2 and TRBJ1-3, with D perhaps TRBD1 (5 bases). V was pared by 6 bases and J by 6 bases, with 9 bases between. The germline CDR1 and CDR2 sequences are SNHLY and FYNNEI. This CDR3 is built from 12 residues.

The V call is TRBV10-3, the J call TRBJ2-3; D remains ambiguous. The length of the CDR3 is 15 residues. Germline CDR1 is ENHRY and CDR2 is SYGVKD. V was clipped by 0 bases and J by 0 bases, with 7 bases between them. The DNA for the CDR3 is TGTGCCATCAGTGAGTCTGGCGGTAGCACAGATACGCAGTATTTT. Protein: CAISESGGSTDTQYF.

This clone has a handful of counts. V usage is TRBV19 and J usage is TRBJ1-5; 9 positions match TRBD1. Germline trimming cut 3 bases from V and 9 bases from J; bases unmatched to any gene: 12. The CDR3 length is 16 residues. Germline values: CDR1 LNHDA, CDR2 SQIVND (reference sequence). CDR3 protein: CASSMMGQGRSGPQHF. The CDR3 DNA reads TGTGCCAGTAGTATGATGGGACAGGGCCGTTCGGGGCCCCAGCATTTT.

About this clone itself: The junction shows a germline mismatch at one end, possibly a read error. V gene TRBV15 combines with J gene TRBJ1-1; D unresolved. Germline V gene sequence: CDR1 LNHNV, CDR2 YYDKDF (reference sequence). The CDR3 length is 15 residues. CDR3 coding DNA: TGTGCCACCAGCAGAGATGGTTGGGCGAACGCTGAAGCTTTCTTT. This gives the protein CATSRDGWANAEAFF. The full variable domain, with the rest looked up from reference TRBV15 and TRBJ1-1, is DAMVIQNPRYQVTQFGKPVTLSCSQTLNHNVMYWYQQKSSQAPKLLFHYYDKDFNNEADTPDNFQSRRPNTSFCFLDIRSPGLGDTAMYLCATSRDGWANAEAFFGQGTRLTVV.

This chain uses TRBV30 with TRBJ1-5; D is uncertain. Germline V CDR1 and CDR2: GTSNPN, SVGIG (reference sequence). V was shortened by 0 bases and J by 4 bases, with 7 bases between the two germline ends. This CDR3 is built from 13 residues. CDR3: CAWSVALNQPQHF. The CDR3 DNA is TGTGCCTGGAGTGTAGCGCTAAATCAGCCCCAGCATTTT.

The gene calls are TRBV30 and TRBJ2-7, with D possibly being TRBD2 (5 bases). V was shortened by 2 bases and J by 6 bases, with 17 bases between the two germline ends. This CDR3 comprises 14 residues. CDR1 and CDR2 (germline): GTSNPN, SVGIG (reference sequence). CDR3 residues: CAWSRTSASTEQYF. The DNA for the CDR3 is TGTGCCTGGAGTAGGACTTCGGCAAGCACCGAGCAGTACTTC.

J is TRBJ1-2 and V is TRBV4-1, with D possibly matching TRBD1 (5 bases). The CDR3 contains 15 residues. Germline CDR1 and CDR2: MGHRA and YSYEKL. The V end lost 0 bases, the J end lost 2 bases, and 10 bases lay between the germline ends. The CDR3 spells CASSQDAAGNYGYTF. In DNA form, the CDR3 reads TGCGCCAGCAGCCAAGATGCGGCAGGGAACTATGGCTACACCTTC.

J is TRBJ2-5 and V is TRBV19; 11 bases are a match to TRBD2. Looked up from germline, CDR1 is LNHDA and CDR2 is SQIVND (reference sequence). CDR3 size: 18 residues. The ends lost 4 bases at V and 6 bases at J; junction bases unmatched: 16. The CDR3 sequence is CASSSIARGSGGAKTQYF. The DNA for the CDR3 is TGTGCCAGTAGTAGTATCGCGCGTGGTAGCGGGGGGGCGAAGACCCAGTACTTC.

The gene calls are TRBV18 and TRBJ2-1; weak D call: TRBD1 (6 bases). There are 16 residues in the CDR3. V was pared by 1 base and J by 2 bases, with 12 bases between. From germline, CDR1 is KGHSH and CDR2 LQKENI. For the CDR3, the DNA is TGTGCCAGCTCACCACTACAGGGCACCCCCTACAATGAGCAGTTCTTC. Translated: CASSPLQGTPYNEQFF. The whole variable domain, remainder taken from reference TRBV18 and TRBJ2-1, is NAGVMQNPRHLVRRRGQEARLRCSPMKGHSHVYWYRQLPEEGLKFMVYLQKENIIDESGMPKERFSAEFPKEGPSILRIQQVVRGDSAAYFCASSPLQGTPYNEQFFGPGTRLTVL.

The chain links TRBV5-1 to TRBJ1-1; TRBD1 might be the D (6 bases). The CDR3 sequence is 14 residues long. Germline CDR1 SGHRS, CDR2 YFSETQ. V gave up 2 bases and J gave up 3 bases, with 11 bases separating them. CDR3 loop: CASSLQGGDTEAFF. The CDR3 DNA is TGCGCCAGCAGCTTACAGGGAGGGGACACTGAAGCTTTCTTT. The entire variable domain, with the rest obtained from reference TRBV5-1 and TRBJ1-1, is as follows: KAGVTQTPRYLIKTRGQQVTLSCSPISGHRSVSWYQQTPGQGLQFLFEYFSETQRNKGNFPGRFSGRQFSNSRSEMNVSTLELGDSALYLCASSLQGGDTEAFFGQGTRLTVV.

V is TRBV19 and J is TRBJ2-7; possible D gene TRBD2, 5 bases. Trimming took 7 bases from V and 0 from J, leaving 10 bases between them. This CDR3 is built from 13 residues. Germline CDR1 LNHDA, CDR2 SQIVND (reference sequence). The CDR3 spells CASNSGDSYEQYF. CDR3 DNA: TGTGCCAGTAACTCCGGGGACTCCTACGAGCAGTACTTC.

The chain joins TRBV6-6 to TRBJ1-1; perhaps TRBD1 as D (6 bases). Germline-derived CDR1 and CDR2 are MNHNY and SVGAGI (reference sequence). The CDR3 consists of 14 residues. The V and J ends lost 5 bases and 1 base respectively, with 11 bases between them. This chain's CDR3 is CASSRGGANTEAFF. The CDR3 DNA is TGTGCCAGCAGTAGAGGGGGAGCGAACACTGAAGCTTTCTTT.

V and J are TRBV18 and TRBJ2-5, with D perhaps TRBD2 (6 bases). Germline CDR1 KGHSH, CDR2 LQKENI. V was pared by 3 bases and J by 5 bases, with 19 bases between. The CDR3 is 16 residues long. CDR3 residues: CASSPRTGRGLETQYF. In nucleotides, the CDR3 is TGTGCCAGCTCACCGCGTACCGGGAGAGGTCTGGAGACCCAGTACTTC.

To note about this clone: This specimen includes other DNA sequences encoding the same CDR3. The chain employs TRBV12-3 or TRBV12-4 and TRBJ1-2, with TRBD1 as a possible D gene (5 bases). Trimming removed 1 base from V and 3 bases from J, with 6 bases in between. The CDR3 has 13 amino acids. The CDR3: CASSLGQYYGYTF. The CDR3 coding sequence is TGTGCCAGCAGTTTAGGACAGTACTATGGCTACACCTTC.

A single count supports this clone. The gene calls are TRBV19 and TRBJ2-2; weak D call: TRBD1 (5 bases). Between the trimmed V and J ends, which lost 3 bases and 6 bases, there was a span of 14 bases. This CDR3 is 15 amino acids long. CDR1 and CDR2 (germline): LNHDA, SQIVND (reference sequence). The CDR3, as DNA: TGTGCCAGTAGTATCCAGGGTTCGACTCCCGGGGAGCTGTTTTTT. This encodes CASSIQGSTPGELFF.

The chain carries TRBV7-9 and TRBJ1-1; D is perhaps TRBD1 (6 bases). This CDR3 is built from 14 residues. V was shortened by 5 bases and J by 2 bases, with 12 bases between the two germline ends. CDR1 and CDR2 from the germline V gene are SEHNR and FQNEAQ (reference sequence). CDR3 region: CASSAQTGNTEAFF. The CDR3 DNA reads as TGTGCCAGCAGCGCCCAGACAGGTAACACTGAAGCTTTCTTT.

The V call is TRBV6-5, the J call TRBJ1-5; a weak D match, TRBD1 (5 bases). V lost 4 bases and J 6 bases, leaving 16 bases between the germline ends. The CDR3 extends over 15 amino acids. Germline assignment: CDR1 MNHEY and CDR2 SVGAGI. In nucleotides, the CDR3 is TGTGCCAGCAGTTTAATGGGCAGGGCAGGTCAGCCCCAGCATTTT. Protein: CASSLMGRAGQPQHF.

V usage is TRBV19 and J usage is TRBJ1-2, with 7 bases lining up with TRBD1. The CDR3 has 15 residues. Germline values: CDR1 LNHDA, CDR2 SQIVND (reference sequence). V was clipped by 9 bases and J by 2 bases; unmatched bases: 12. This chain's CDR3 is CASRGTSEGNYGYTF. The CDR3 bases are TGTGCCAGCAGGGGGACATCGGAAGGAAACTATGGCTACACCTTC.

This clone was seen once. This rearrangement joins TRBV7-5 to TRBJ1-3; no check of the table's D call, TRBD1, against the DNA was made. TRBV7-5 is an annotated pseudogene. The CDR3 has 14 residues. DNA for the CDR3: TGTGTCAGAAGCTTAGCCAGATATGGAAACACCATATATTTT. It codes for CVRSLARYGNTIYF.